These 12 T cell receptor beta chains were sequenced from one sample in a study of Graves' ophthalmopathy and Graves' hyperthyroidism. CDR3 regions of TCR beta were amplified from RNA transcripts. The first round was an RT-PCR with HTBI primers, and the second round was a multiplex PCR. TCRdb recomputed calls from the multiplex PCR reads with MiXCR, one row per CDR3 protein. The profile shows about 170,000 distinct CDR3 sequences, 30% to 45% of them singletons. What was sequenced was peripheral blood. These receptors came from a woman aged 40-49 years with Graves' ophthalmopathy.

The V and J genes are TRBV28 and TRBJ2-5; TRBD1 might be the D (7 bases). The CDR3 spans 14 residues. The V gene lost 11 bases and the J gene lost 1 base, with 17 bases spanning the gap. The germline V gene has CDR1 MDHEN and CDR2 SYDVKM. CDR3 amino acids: CAVRGAGSQETQYF. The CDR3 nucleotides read TGTGCCGTCAGGGGGGCTGGGTCCCAAGAGACCCAGTACTTC.

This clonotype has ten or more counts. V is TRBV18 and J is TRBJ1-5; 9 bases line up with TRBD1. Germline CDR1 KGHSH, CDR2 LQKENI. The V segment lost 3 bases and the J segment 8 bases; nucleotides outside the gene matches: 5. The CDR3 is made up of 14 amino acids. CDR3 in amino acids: CASSPDRGWEPQHF. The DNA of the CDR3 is TGTGCCAGCTCACCGGACAGGGGTTGGGAGCCCCAGCATTTT. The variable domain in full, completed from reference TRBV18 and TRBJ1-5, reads NAGVMQNPRHLVRRRGQEARLRCSPMKGHSHVYWYRQLPEEGLKFMVYLQKENIIDESGMPKERFSAEFPKEGPSILRIQQVVRGDSAAYFCASSPDRGWEPQHFGDGTRLSIL.

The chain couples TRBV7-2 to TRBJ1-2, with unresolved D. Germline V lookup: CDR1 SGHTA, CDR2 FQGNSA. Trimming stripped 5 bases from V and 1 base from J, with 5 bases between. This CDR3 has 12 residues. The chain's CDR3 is CASSDNNYGYTF. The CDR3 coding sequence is TGTGCCAGCAGCGACAATAACTATGGCTACACCTTC.

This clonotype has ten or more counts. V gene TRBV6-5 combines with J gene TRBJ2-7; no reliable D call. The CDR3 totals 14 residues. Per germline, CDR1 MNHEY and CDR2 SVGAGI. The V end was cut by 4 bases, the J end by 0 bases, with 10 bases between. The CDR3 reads CASSSPGFSYEQYF. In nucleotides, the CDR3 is TGTGCCAGCAGTTCCCCCGGGTTCTCCTACGAGCAGTACTTC.

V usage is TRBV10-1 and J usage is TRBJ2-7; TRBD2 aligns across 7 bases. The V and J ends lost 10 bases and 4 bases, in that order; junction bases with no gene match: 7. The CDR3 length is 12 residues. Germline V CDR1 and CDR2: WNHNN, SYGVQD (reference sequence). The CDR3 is CATSSGNYEQYF. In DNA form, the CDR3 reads TGCGCCACATCCAGCGGGAATTACGAGCAGTACTTC.

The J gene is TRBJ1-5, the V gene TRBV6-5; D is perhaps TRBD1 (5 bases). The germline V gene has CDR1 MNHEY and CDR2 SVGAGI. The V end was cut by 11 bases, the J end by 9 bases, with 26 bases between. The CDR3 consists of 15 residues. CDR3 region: CACRFDSRSGVPQHF. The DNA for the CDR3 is TGTGCCTGCCGTTTTGACAGTCGATCTGGGGTGCCCCAGCATTTT.

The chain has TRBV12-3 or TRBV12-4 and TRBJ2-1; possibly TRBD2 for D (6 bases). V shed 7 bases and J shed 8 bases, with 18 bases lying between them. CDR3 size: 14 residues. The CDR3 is CASTSGEVRYEQFF. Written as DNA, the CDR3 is TGTGCCAGCACCTCGGGGGAGGTAAGATATGAGCAGTTCTTC.

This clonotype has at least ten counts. CDR3 coding DNA: TGTGCCAGCAGTCCTAGCGGGAGAAACACCGGGGAGCTGTTTTTT. Amino acid sequence: CASSPSGRNTGELFF. The chain has TRBV12-3 or TRBV12-4 and TRBJ2-2; 10 bases map to TRBD2. The CDR3 contains 15 residues. Germline trimming cut 5 bases from V and 2 bases from J; bases unmatched to any gene: 2.

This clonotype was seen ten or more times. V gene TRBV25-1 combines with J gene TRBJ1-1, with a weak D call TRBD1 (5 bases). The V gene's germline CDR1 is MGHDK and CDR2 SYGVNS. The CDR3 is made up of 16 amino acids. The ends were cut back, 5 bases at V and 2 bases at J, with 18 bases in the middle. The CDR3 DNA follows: TGTGCCAGCAGTCCCCCCCACGGGGACCCAAACACTGAAGCTTTCTTT. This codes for CASSPPHGDPNTEAFF.

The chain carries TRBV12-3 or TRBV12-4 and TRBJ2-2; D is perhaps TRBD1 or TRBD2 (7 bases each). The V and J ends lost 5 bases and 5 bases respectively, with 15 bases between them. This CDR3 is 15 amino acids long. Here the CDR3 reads CASSLTGEGTGELFF. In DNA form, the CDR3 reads TGTGCCAGCAGTCTAACAGGGGAGGGGACCGGGGAGCTGTTTTTT.

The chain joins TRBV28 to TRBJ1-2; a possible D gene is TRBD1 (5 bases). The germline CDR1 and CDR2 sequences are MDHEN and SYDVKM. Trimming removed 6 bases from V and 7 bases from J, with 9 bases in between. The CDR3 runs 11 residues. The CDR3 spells CASRYGTGYTF. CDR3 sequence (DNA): TGTGCCAGCAGATACGGGACTGGCTACACCTTC.

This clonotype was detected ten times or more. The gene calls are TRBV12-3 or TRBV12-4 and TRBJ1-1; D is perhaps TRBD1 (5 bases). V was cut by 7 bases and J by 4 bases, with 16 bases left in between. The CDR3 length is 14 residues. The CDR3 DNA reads TGTGCCAGCAATAACCGGGGTAGGGGCACTGAAGCTTTCTTT. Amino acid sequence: CASNNRGRGTEAFF.